These T cell receptor beta chains were read from a single sample in a study of OX40 agonist ivuxolimab in advanced cancers. Some clones are missing from TCRdb's copy, which holds only in-frame ones; the method was immunoSEQ multiplex PCR. The sample holds roughly 68,000 clones; roughly 90% are singletons and the top ten take roughly 8.6%. The sequencing used CD4+ or CD8+ T cells sorted from blood, collected in a trial of the OX40 agonist ivuxolimab. The receptors were sampled from an adult with an advanced solid tumor such as melanoma, head and neck, liver or kidney cancer. The CDR3 runs from the conserved cysteine through the conserved F or W. The order of the fields is clone size, J gene, V gene, D gene, CDR3 DNA, CDR3 protein. The D gene is left open where the match is weak. Clone size is not always given. Where it is, it says once, few, many or a class for expanded clones.

. | TRBJ2-3 | TRBV28 | . | TGTGCCATACGGGGGAACACAGATACGCAGTATTTT | CAIRGNTDTQYF
. | TRBJ2-5 | TRBV29-1 | TRBD1 | TGCAGCGTTGCAGGGGGCTTTGAGACCCAGTACTTC | CSVAGGFETQYF
. | TRBJ1-5 | TRBV7-2 | . | TGTGCCAGCAGCTTAGCGCATGCGGGGCCCCAGCAGTTT | CASSLAHAGPQQF
. | TRBJ2-2 | TRBV7-6 | . | TGTGCCAGCAGCGCTACAGTTAACACCGGGGAGCTGTTTTTT | CASSATVNTGELFF
. | TRBJ1-2 | TRBV7-3 | TRBD1 | TGTGCCAGCAGTCCGGGACAGGGGACTGGCTACACCTTC | CASSPGQGTGYTF
. | TRBJ2-3 | TRBV30 | . | TGTGCCTGGAGTCAGGGGACAGATACGCAGTATTTT | CAWSQGTDTQYF
. | TRBJ1-5 | TRBV12-5 | TRBD1 | TGTGCTAGTGGTGGCCCAGGGGGTCAGCCCCAGCATTTT | CASGGPGGQPQHF
. | TRBJ1-5 | TRBV5-5 | . | TGTGCCAGCGGGAGGGCGGAGGGCAATCAGCCCCAGCATTTT | CASGRAEGNQPQHF
. | TRBJ2-3 | TRBV14 | . | TGTGCCAGCAGCCAAGTGGTTGGGGGAGATACGCAGTATTTT | CASSQVVGGDTQYF
. | TRBJ2-7 | TRBV6-6 | . | TGTGCCAGCAGTTCGGACAAGGCGGGATTCTCCTACGAGCAGTACTTC | CASSSDKAGFSYEQYF
once | TRBJ2-7 | TRBV2 | . | TGTGCCAGCAGTGAAGGCGGGGTAGGGGCCCGCGAGCAGTACTTC | CASSEGGVGAREQYF
. | TRBJ2-5 | TRBV29-1 | . | TGCAGCGCTCCGTCGCAGGGTGGAGAGACCCAGTACTTC | CSAPSQGGETQYF
. | TRBJ1-5 | TRBV5-1 | . | TGCGCCAGCAGCTTGGAGGTGGGGGGCAATCAGCCCCAGCATTTT | CASSLEVGGNQPQHF
. | TRBJ1-2 | TRBV4-2 | . | TGTGCCAGCAGCCAAGATGTTGGGCAAGACTATGGCTACACCTTC | CASSQDVGQDYGYTF
. | TRBJ1-6 | TRBV6-1 | . | TGTGCCAGCAGTGGGTCACTCTTCCAAGGGAATTCACCCCTCCACTTT | CASSGSLFQGNSPLHF
. | TRBJ2-2 | TRBV21-1 | . | TGTGCCAGCAGCAAGAGGGACGGCAACACCGGGGAGCTGTTTTTT | CASSKRDGNTGELFF
. | TRBJ1-1 | TRBV5-1 | . | TGCGCCAGCAGCGAAAGACAGGAACGCACTGAAGCTTTCTTT | CASSERQERTEAFF
. | TRBJ1-4 | TRBV27 | . | TGTGCCAGCAGTTCCCTAAACTTCCGTAGGGTAGAGGAAAAACTGTTTTTT | CASSSLNFRRVEEKLFF
. | TRBJ2-5 | TRBV19 | TRBD2 | TGTGCCAGTGGACTAGCGGGGGAAGAGACCCAGTACTTC | CASGLAGEETQYF
. | TRBJ1-1 | TRBV5-5 | . | TGTGCCAGCAGCCTCCACGGAGGGGGAGGGACTGAAGCTTTCTTT | CASSLHGGGGTEAFF
. | TRBJ2-7 | TRBV29-1 | . | TGCAGCGTTATTACGGGGGCCTACGAGCAGTACTTC | CSVITGAYEQYF
. | TRBJ1-4 | TRBV5-1 | TRBD1 | TGCGCCAGCAGCGGACAGGGGGCTAGTGGAGAAAAACTGTTTTTT | CASSGQGASGEKLFF
few | TRBJ2-7 | TRBV7-2 | TRBD1 | TGTGCCAGCAGCTTGGGACAGGTTCCAACCTACGAGCAGTACTTC | CASSLGQVPTYEQYF
. | TRBJ2-1 | TRBV29-1 | . | TGCAGCGTTGGACCAACCGGGGCCAATGAGCAGTTCTTC | CSVGPTGANEQFF